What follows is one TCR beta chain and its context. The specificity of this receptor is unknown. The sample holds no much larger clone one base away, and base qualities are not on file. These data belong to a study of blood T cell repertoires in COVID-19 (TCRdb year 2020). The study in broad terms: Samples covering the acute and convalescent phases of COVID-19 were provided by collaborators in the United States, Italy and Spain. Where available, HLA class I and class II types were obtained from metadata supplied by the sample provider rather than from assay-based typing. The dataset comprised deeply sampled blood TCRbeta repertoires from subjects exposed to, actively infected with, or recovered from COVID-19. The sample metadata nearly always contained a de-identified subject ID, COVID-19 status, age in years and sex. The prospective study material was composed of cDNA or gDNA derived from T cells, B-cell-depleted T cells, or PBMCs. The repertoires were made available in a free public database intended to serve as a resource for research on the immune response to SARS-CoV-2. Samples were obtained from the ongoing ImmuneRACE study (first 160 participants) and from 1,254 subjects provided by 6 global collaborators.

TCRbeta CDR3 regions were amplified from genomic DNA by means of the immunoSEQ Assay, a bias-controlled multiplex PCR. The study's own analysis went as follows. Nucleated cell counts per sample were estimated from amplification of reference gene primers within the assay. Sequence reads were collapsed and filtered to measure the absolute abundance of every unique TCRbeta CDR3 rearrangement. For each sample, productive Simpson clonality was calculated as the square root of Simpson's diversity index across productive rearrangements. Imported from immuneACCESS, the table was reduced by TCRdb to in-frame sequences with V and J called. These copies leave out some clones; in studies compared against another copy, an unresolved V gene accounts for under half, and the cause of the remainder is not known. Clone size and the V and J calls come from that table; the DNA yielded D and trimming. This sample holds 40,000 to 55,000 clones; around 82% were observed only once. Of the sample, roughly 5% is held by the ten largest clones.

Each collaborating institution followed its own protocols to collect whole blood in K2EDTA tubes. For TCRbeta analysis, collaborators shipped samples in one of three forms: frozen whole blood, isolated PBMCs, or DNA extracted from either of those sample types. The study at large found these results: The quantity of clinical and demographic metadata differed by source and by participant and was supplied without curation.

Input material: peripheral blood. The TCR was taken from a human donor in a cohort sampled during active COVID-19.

In nucleotides, the sequence is TGTGCCAGCAGCCAATCTCGGGCAGGGGGGAATCAGCCCCAGCATTTT. Translated, it reads CASSQSRAGGNQPQHF. The rearranged segments are TRBV3-1 (or the pseudogene TRBV3-2) and TRBJ1-5; 7 middle bases align to TRBD1. V ends up 2 bases short and J 4 bases short, with an unmatched junction base count of 8. Including the terminal cysteine and phenylalanine, the CDR3 comprises 16 residues. Only CDR3 DNA remains: 48 bases, in frame from the first base. Based on the germline V gene (reference sequence), the CDR1 and CDR2 sequences are LGHDT and YNNKEL.